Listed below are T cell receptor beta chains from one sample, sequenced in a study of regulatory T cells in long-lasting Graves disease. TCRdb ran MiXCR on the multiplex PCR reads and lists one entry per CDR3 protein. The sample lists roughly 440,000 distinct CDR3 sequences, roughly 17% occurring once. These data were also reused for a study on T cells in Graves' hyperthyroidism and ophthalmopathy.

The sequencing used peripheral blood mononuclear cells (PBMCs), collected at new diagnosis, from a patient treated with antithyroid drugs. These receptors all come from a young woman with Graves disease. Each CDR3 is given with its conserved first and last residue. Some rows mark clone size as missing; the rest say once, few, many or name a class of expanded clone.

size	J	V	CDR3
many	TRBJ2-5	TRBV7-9	CASSSNWAVKETQYF
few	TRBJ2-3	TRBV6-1	CASRLGGGPDTQYF
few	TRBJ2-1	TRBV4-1	CASSQTSGHNEQFF
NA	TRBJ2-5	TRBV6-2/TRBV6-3	CASSLRMVGQKQETQYF
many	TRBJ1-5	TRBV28	CASRGGGRFPNQPQHF
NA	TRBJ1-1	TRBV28	CASSLFPRKSEAFF
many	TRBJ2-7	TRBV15	CATSRVARGTTYEQYF
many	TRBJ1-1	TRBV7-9	CASSPPGKWTEAFF
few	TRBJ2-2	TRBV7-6	CASSFGPGSNTGELFF
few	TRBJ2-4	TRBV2	CASSEDRGPPAKNIQYF
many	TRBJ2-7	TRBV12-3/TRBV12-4	CASSFWGYEQYF
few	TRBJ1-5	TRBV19	CASSLMGVRTGGTNQPQHF
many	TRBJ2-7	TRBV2	CASSADRGYEQYF
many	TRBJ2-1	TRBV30	CAWSPQVYYEQFF
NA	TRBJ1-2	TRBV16	CASSNRGGYTF
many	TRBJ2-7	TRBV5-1	CASSLDDSYEQYF
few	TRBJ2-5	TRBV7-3	CASSQLAGVEETQYF
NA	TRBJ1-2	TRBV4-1	CASSHRDRETCTF
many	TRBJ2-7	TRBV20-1	CSAKTPEDYYEQYF
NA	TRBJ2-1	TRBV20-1	CSARDPYGQNSYNEQFF
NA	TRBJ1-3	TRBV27	CASSYRMGGNTIYF
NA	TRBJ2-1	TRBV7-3	CASSTKRREPEQFF
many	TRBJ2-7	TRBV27	CASHRGDRTYEQYF
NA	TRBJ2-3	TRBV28	CASAPASTDTQYF
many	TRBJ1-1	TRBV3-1	CASSQDSIAGRRTEAFF
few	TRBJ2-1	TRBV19	CASRLGTYNEQFF
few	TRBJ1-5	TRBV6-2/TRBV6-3	CASSYFLRSGNTRGNQPQHF
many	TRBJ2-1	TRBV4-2	CASSGVGPSSYNEQFF
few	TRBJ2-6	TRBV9	CASSSPPGGWANVLTF
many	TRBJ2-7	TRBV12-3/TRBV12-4	CASSSPDRGQYEQYF
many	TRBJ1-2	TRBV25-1	CASSRQGGSRGYTF
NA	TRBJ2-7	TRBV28	CASRPTGSSYEQYF
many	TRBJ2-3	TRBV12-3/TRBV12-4	CASSLAGEASGGDTDTQYF
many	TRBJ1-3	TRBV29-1	CSVATSSGNTIYF
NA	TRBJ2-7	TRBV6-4	CASKPGTGEQYF
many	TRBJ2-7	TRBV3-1	CASSQNLAGNYEQYF
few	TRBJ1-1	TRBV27	CASRAPGGDTEAFF